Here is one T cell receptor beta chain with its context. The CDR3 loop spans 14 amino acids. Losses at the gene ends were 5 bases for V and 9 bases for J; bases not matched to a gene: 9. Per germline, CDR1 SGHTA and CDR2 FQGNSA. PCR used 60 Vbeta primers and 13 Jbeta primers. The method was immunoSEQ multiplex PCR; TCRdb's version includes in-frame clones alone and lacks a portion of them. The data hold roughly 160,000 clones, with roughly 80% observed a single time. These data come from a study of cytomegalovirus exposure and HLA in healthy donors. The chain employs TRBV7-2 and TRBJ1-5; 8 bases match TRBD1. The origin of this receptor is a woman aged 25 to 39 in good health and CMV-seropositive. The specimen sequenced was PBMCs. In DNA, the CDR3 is TGTGCCAGCAGCCCCGGACAGGGAGGTCGGCCCCAGCATTTT. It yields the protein CASSPGQGGRPQHF.